This TCR beta chain was recovered during a study of blood T cells in healthy people across ages. Findings and caveats of the study: Age advanced and TCR beta diversity per million T cells fell, roughly linearly. The lack of PBMC sorting stopped any conclusive naive versus antigen-experienced comparison.

For this clonotype: Its specificity is unknown.

Healthy individuals of Caucasian origin from Russia, aged 6 to 90, served as donors. The second PCR ran about 7 to 12 cycles with a sample-barcoded 5' primer and J-beta primers. Researchers report that a template-switch adaptor with 12 random nucleotides tagged each cDNA molecule. TCRdb re-derived calls from the 5' RACE reads in MiXCR, one entry per CDR3 protein. Among about 1.4 million distinct CDR3 sequences listed, roughly 60% were seen once. The V end lost 3 bases, the J end lost 2 bases, and 11 bases lay between the germline ends. The CDR3 loop spans 14 amino acids. Source material: blood. The chain recombines TRBV12-3 or TRBV12-4 with TRBJ2-7, with D unresolved. This TCR came from a young man in good health. The CDR3 DNA follows: TGTGCCAGCAGTTTTACAGTTTCCCCCTACGAGCAGTACTTC. Amino acids: CASSFTVSPYEQYF.